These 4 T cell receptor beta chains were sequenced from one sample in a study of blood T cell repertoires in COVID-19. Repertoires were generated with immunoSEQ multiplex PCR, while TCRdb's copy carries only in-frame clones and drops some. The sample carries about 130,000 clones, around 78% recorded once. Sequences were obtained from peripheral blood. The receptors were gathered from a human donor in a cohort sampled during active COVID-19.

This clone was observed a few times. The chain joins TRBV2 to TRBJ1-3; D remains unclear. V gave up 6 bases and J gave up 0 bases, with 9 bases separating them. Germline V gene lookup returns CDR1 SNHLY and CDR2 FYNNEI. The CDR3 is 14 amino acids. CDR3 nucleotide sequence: TGTGCCAGCAGGCAGATCTTCTCTGGAAACACCATATATTTT. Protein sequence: CASRQIFSGNTIYF.

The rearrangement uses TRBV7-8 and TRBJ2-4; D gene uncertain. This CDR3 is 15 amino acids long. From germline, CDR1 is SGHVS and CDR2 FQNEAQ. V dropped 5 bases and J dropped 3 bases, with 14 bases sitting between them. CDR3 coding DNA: TGTGCCAGCAGCCTGGTTGCACAGCTCAAAAACATTCAGTACTTC. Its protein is CASSLVAQLKNIQYF.

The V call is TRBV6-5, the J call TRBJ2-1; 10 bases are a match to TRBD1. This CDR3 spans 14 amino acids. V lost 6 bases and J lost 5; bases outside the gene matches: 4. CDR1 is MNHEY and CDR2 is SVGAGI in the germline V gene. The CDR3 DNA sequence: TGTGCCAGCAGCAGGGACAGGGGAAACAATGAGCAGTTCTTC. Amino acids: CASSRDRGNNEQFF.

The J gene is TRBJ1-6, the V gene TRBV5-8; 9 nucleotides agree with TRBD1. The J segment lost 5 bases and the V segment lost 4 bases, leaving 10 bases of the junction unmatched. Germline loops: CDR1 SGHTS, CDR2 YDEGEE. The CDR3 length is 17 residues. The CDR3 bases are TGTGCCAGCAGCGGGGGGACAGGGATCAAGAATAATTCACCCCTCCACTTT. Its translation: CASSGGTGIKNNSPLHF. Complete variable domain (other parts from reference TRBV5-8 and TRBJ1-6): EAGVTQSPTHLIKTRGQQATLRCSPISGHTSVYWYQQALGLGLQFLLWYDEGEERNRGNFPPRFSGRQFPNYSSELNVNALELEDSALYLCASSGGTGIKNNSPLHFGNGTRLTVT.